This entry features one T cell receptor (beta chain) sequence. Its cognate antigen is unknown. The data derive from a study of T cell responses to AZD1222 COVID-19 vaccine. General study findings and limits: CD4 TCRs linked to vaccination spanned spike, dominating at 160-218 and 743-854. There were mostly white British donors and more females than males, and clonal diversity was possibly underestimated. Every sample of the repertoires postdated the peak T cell response.

CDR3 length equals 14 residues. Trimming took 3 bases from V and 8 from J; bases not matched to a gene: 7. Germline loops: CDR1 MDHEN, CDR2 SYDVKM. Pooled in the analysis were second doses at about 4 or about 12 weeks. Only in-frame clones appear in the TCRdb table, and some are missing; sequencing was by immunoSEQ multiplex PCR. Among 250,000 to 300,000 clones listed, roughly 93% were seen once. This TCR derives from an adult who received the AZD1222 COVID-19 vaccine. The material sequenced was peripheral blood, taken 28 days after the second AZD1222 dose. The chain has TRBV28 and TRBJ1-2; TRBD1 matches 9 bases. The CDR3 is CASSFIDRGRGYTF. In DNA, the CDR3 is TGTGCCAGCAGTTTTATCGACAGGGGGAGAGGCTACACCTTC.